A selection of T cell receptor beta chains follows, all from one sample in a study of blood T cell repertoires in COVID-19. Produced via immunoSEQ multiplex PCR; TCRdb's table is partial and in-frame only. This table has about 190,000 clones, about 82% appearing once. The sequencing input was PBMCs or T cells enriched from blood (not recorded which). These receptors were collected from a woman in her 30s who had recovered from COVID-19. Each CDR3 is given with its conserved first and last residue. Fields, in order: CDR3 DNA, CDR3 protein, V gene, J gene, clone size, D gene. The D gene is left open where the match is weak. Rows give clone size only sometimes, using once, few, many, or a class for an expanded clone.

cdr3_nt: TGTGCCAGCAGTAGGCAGGGAGGGGATACGCAGTATTTT; cdr3_aa: CASSRQGGDTQYF; v_call: TRBV27; j_call: TRBJ2-3; clone_size: NA; d_call: TRBD2
cdr3_nt: TGTGCCAGCAGCCTGGACACTAGCAATCAGCCCCAGCATTTT; cdr3_aa: CASSLDTSNQPQHF; v_call: TRBV3-1/TRBV3-2; j_call: TRBJ1-5; clone_size: NA; d_call: NA
cdr3_nt: TGTGCCAGCAGTTCCCCGACAGGGAACTATGGCTACACCTTC; cdr3_aa: CASSSPTGNYGYTF; v_call: TRBV6-5; j_call: TRBJ1-2; clone_size: NA; d_call: TRBD1
cdr3_nt: TGTGCTAGTGGTTCACTCAACAGGGTTAGCTCCTACGAGCAGTACTTC; cdr3_aa: CASGSLNRVSSYEQYF; v_call: TRBV12-5; j_call: TRBJ2-7; clone_size: NA; d_call: NA
cdr3_nt: TGTGCCAGCAGCAGAGAGGGAAGGCTAGCGGGAGGCGAGCAGTACTTC; cdr3_aa: CASSREGRLAGGEQYF; v_call: TRBV9; j_call: TRBJ2-7; clone_size: once; d_call: TRBD2
cdr3_nt: TGTGCCAGCAGACCATACAGGGGGGAGGGCTACACCTTC; cdr3_aa: CASRPYRGEGYTF; v_call: TRBV12-3/TRBV12-4; j_call: TRBJ1-2; clone_size: once; d_call: TRBD1
cdr3_nt: TGTGCCAGCTCGCAGGGGCGAAATAATGAAAAACTGTTTTTT; cdr3_aa: CASSQGRNNEKLFF; v_call: TRBV18; j_call: TRBJ1-4; clone_size: NA; d_call: NA
cdr3_nt: TGCGCCAGCAGCCAAGCCTTAACAGCAGTGAATCAGCCCCAGCATTTT; cdr3_aa: CASSQALTAVNQPQHF; v_call: TRBV4-1; j_call: TRBJ1-5; clone_size: NA; d_call: NA
cdr3_nt: TGTGCCAGCAGCGGGGGACTAGCGACCCCCTACGAGCAGTACTTC; cdr3_aa: CASSGGLATPYEQYF; v_call: TRBV9; j_call: TRBJ2-7; clone_size: few; d_call: TRBD2
cdr3_nt: TGCGCCAGCAGTTCAGGGAGGGGGTCCTACAATGAGCAGTTCTTC; cdr3_aa: CASSSGRGSYNEQFF; v_call: TRBV5-1; j_call: TRBJ2-1; clone_size: few; d_call: NA
cdr3_nt: TGTGCCAGCTTCACCCCGACTAGCGGGGGACCCTACGAGCAGTACTTC; cdr3_aa: CASFTPTSGGPYEQYF; v_call: TRBV27; j_call: TRBJ2-7; clone_size: NA; d_call: TRBD2
cdr3_nt: TGTGCCAGCAGCTTAGTCGGGGGTACCAATCAGCCCCAGCATTTT; cdr3_aa: CASSLVGGTNQPQHF; v_call: TRBV7-2; j_call: TRBJ1-5; clone_size: NA; d_call: NA
cdr3_nt: TGCGCCAGCAGCCAAGGCGGGACTCTAAATTCCTACAATGAGCAGTTCTTC; cdr3_aa: CASSQGGTLNSYNEQFF; v_call: TRBV4-1; j_call: TRBJ2-1; clone_size: few; d_call: NA
cdr3_nt: TGTGCCAGCAGTTCAGGGTTTCCCTACGAGCAGTACTTC; cdr3_aa: CASSSGFPYEQYF; v_call: TRBV6-2/TRBV6-3; j_call: TRBJ2-7; clone_size: NA; d_call: NA
cdr3_nt: TGTGCCAGCAGCGTAGATAAGGGGCTGAGGGAGCTGTTTTTT; cdr3_aa: CASSVDKGLRELFF; v_call: TRBV9; j_call: TRBJ2-2; clone_size: few; d_call: NA
cdr3_nt: TGCAGCGTTGAGCCCCGGGGTAGTGGAGGCAATGAGCAGTTCTTC; cdr3_aa: CSVEPRGSGGNEQFF; v_call: TRBV29-1; j_call: TRBJ2-1; clone_size: NA; d_call: NA
cdr3_nt: TGCAGCGTTGACCGAACAGGTTTGAACACTGAAGCTTTCTTT; cdr3_aa: CSVDRTGLNTEAFF; v_call: TRBV29-1; j_call: TRBJ1-1; clone_size: NA; d_call: NA
cdr3_nt: TGTGCCAGCACCCCCTATAGGGGATTTGGCACTGAAGCTTTCTTT; cdr3_aa: CASTPYRGFGTEAFF; v_call: TRBV28; j_call: TRBJ1-1; clone_size: once; d_call: NA
cdr3_nt: TGTGCCAGCACCCGGGTAGAGAGCAATCAGCCCCAGCATTTT; cdr3_aa: CASTRVESNQPQHF; v_call: TRBV2; j_call: TRBJ1-5; clone_size: NA; d_call: NA
cdr3_nt: TGTGCCACCAGTGGCTCCGGGACAGGGGCCTACGAGCAGTACTTC; cdr3_aa: CATSGSGTGAYEQYF; v_call: TRBV24-1; j_call: TRBJ2-7; clone_size: NA; d_call: TRBD1
cdr3_nt: TGTGCCAGCAGCCCCCTCGCCGGAGTCTACAATGAGCAGTTCTTC; cdr3_aa: CASSPLAGVYNEQFF; v_call: TRBV7-2; j_call: TRBJ2-1; clone_size: NA; d_call: NA
cdr3_nt: TGTGCCAGCAGCTTAGAACACAGGGGAATGGATACGCAGTATTTT; cdr3_aa: CASSLEHRGMDTQYF; v_call: TRBV5-6; j_call: TRBJ2-3; clone_size: NA; d_call: TRBD1
cdr3_nt: TGTGCCATTGGGACAGGGGGGAACACTGAAGCTTTCTTT; cdr3_aa: CAIGTGGNTEAFF; v_call: TRBV10-3; j_call: TRBJ1-1; clone_size: NA; d_call: TRBD1
cdr3_nt: TGTGCCAGCATCACTGGGACACATAATCAGCCCCAGCATTTT; cdr3_aa: CASITGTHNQPQHF; v_call: TRBV28; j_call: TRBJ1-5; clone_size: NA; d_call: NA
cdr3_nt: TGTGCCAGCAGGTCCGGGACAGCTAACTATGGCTACACCTTC; cdr3_aa: CASRSGTANYGYTF; v_call: TRBV5-4; j_call: TRBJ1-2; clone_size: NA; d_call: TRBD1
cdr3_nt: TGTGCCAGCAGCTTGGCGGTAGCTACCGGGGAGCTGTTTTTT; cdr3_aa: CASSLAVATGELFF; v_call: TRBV5-6; j_call: TRBJ2-2; clone_size: once; d_call: NA
cdr3_nt: TGTGCCAGCAGTGTCGACCGACTAGCGGGAGGGGCCGGGGAGCTGTTTTTT; cdr3_aa: CASSVDRLAGGAGELFF; v_call: TRBV6-4; j_call: TRBJ2-2; clone_size: NA; d_call: TRBD2
cdr3_nt: TGTGCCAGCAGCCAAGATCCTACAGGGTTAAACTATGGCTACACCTTC; cdr3_aa: CASSQDPTGLNYGYTF; v_call: TRBV4-2; j_call: TRBJ1-2; clone_size: NA; d_call: NA
cdr3_nt: TGTGCCAGTAGTATAGGTGGCAGGAAGGATGAAAAACTGTTTTTT; cdr3_aa: CASSIGGRKDEKLFF; v_call: TRBV19; j_call: TRBJ1-4; clone_size: NA; d_call: NA
cdr3_nt: TGTGCCAGCAGTGACTCCACGGAGGTATCGGAGCAGTTCTTC; cdr3_aa: CASSDSTEVSEQFF; v_call: TRBV6-4; j_call: TRBJ2-1; clone_size: few; d_call: NA
cdr3_nt: TGTGCCTGGAGTTCAAGCGGCTACGAGCAGTACTTC; cdr3_aa: CAWSSSGYEQYF; v_call: TRBV30; j_call: TRBJ2-7; clone_size: NA; d_call: NA
cdr3_nt: TGCAGCGTTGTTAAGAACACTGAAGCTTTCTTT; cdr3_aa: CSVVKNTEAFF; v_call: TRBV29-1; j_call: TRBJ1-1; clone_size: once; d_call: NA
cdr3_nt: TGTGCCAGCAGCCCACCGACAGGGGCTGGAAACACCATATATTTT; cdr3_aa: CASSPPTGAGNTIYF; v_call: TRBV7-9; j_call: TRBJ1-3; clone_size: NA; d_call: TRBD1
cdr3_nt: TGCGCCAGCAGCAGACAGGGGAGAGATGGCACTGAAGCTTTCTTT; cdr3_aa: CASSRQGRDGTEAFF; v_call: TRBV5-1; j_call: TRBJ1-1; clone_size: NA; d_call: TRBD1
cdr3_nt: TGTGCCAGCAGTTCCTCCATAACCGGGCGACAGGTTGGTAATCAGCCCCAGCATTTT; cdr3_aa: CASSSSITGRQVGNQPQHF; v_call: TRBV28; j_call: TRBJ1-5; clone_size: once; d_call: NA
cdr3_nt: TGTGCCAGCAGTTTAGCGGGGGCTAGCACAGATACGCAGTATTTT; cdr3_aa: CASSLAGASTDTQYF; v_call: TRBV27; j_call: TRBJ2-3; clone_size: once; d_call: NA
cdr3_nt: TGCGCCAGCAGCTGGACAGTCTCTAACTATGGCTACACCTTC; cdr3_aa: CASSWTVSNYGYTF; v_call: TRBV5-1; j_call: TRBJ1-2; clone_size: NA; d_call: NA
cdr3_nt: TGTGCCAGCAGCTTTCGGGGTAGGAACACAGATACGCAGTATTTT; cdr3_aa: CASSFRGRNTDTQYF; v_call: TRBV5-4; j_call: TRBJ2-3; clone_size: NA; d_call: NA
cdr3_nt: TGTGCCAGTAGTAAACTGGGACAGGGAGCCTATGGCTACACCTTC; cdr3_aa: CASSKLGQGAYGYTF; v_call: TRBV19; j_call: TRBJ1-2; clone_size: few; d_call: TRBD1
cdr3_nt: TGCGCCAGCAGCCCGGGGGACAGGGAGTTCGGGTATAGCAATCAGCCCCAGCATTTT; cdr3_aa: CASSPGDREFGYSNQPQHF; v_call: TRBV5-1; j_call: TRBJ1-5; clone_size: NA; d_call: TRBD1
cdr3_nt: TGCGCCAGCAGCCAAGGGACAGGACCTATGCCCCAGCATTTT; cdr3_aa: CASSQGTGPMPQHF; v_call: TRBV4-1; j_call: TRBJ1-5; clone_size: once; d_call: TRBD1
cdr3_nt: TGTGCCAGCAGTGAAGCTGTGGGCAGCTACGAGCAGTACTTC; cdr3_aa: CASSEAVGSYEQYF; v_call: TRBV2; j_call: TRBJ2-7; clone_size: NA; d_call: NA
cdr3_nt: TGCGCCAGCAGCTCGCCAGCTAGCGGGAGTGGCACCGGGGAGCTGTTTTTT; cdr3_aa: CASSSPASGSGTGELFF; v_call: TRBV5-1; j_call: TRBJ2-2; clone_size: NA; d_call: TRBD2
cdr3_nt: TGCGCCAGCAGCCTGATGGGACAACCAAACACTGAAGCTTTCTTT; cdr3_aa: CASSLMGQPNTEAFF; v_call: TRBV5-1; j_call: TRBJ1-1; clone_size: few; d_call: NA
cdr3_nt: TGTGCCAGCAGGTCTGCTAGGTCCTCTGGGGCCAACGTCCTGACTTTC; cdr3_aa: CASRSARSSGANVLTF; v_call: TRBV5-5; j_call: TRBJ2-6; clone_size: NA; d_call: NA
cdr3_nt: TGTGCCAGCGGGACTAGCGGGAAGACCTACGAGCAGTACTTC; cdr3_aa: CASGTSGKTYEQYF; v_call: TRBV25-1; j_call: TRBJ2-7; clone_size: NA; d_call: TRBD2
cdr3_nt: TGTGCCAGCAGCTCCGGGGGCTCTGGAAACACCATATATTTT; cdr3_aa: CASSSGGSGNTIYF; v_call: TRBV7-9; j_call: TRBJ1-3; clone_size: NA; d_call: NA
cdr3_nt: TGTGCCAGCAGCAAATTCTCGGTCGAGAACACTGAAGCTTTCTTT; cdr3_aa: CASSKFSVENTEAFF; v_call: TRBV21-1; j_call: TRBJ1-1; clone_size: NA; d_call: NA
cdr3_nt: TGTGCCAGTAATGGCGGGAGGGCCTATACGCAGTATTTT; cdr3_aa: CASNGGRAYTQYF; v_call: TRBV19; j_call: TRBJ2-3; clone_size: NA; d_call: TRBD2
cdr3_nt: TGTGCCAGCAGTCTCTCGGGAGATCCCCACGAGCAGTACTTC; cdr3_aa: CASSLSGDPHEQYF; v_call: TRBV27; j_call: TRBJ2-7; clone_size: once; d_call: NA
cdr3_nt: TGTGCCAGCAGCTTTCGAGAGACCCAGTACTTC; cdr3_aa: CASSFRETQYF; v_call: TRBV7-2; j_call: TRBJ2-5; clone_size: NA; d_call: NA
cdr3_nt: TGTGCCAGCAGTCCAATACTAGCGGGAAACGAGCAGTACTTC; cdr3_aa: CASSPILAGNEQYF; v_call: TRBV28; j_call: TRBJ2-7; clone_size: NA; d_call: TRBD2